A selection of T cell receptor beta chains follows, all from one sample in a study of long-term antiretroviral therapy in people with HIV. TCRdb's copy holds only in-frame clones and misses some; the assay was immunoSEQ multiplex PCR. The sample includes about 18,000 clones, 91% of them seen just once. The starting material was unsorted PBMCs, obtained 3 years after starting antiretroviral therapy. The receptors come from a man aged 50-59 years with HIV. CDR3s include the opening cysteine and the closing phenylalanine or tryptophan. Each record gives: J gene, V gene, CDR3 protein.

TRBJ2-3 | TRBV23-1 | CASSQGTSTDTQYF
TRBJ2-3 | TRBV10-3 | CAISDGRTSTDTQYF
TRBJ2-7 | TRBV5-8 | CASSFSGGQGSYEQYF
TRBJ1-1 | TRBV29-1 | CSGGNTEAFF
TRBJ1-6 | TRBV5-1 | CASSLAGTRFNSPLHF
TRBJ2-7 | TRBV9 | CASSDRTDAGGEQYF
TRBJ2-7 | TRBV7-9 | CAIGGSSYEQYF
TRBJ2-7 | TRBV30 | CAWSVLSRDRDYEQYF
TRBJ2-7 | TRBV6-6 | CASSYYRGGAYEQYF
TRBJ2-3 | TRBV6-1 | CASTLSGYPGDTQYF
TRBJ2-2 | TRBV19 | CASSTGTHYTGELFF
TRBJ2-6 | TRBV7-9 | CASSLLMGVLTF
TRBJ1-2 | TRBV5-1 | CASSFERQGGYTF
TRBJ2-7 | TRBV28 | CASSPPGEGEQYF
TRBJ1-5 | TRBV6-1 | CASSEFRGGLGNQPQHF
TRBJ2-7 | TRBV4-3 | CASSLGTNTYEQYF
TRBJ1-1 | TRBV4-1 | CASSQDPGRNTEAFF
TRBJ2-2 | TRBV5-6 | CASRGGWNTGELFF
TRBJ1-1 | TRBV10-3 | CAISSAGGTEAFF
TRBJ2-3 | TRBV11-2 | CASSLHAGGYTDTQYF
TRBJ1-6 | TRBV11-2 | CASTLEGASFPLHF
TRBJ2-1 | TRBV4-1 | CASSQERGGRGNEQFF
TRBJ2-7 | TRBV2 | CASSDGGLAYEQYF
TRBJ2-7 | TRBV28 | CASSLSGQLYEQYF
TRBJ2-2 | TRBV18 | CASSPTTGGGGATGELFF
TRBJ1-4 | TRBV10-2 | CASSAAPELNEKLFF
TRBJ2-7 | TRBV5-5 | CASSFGLAGAYEQYF